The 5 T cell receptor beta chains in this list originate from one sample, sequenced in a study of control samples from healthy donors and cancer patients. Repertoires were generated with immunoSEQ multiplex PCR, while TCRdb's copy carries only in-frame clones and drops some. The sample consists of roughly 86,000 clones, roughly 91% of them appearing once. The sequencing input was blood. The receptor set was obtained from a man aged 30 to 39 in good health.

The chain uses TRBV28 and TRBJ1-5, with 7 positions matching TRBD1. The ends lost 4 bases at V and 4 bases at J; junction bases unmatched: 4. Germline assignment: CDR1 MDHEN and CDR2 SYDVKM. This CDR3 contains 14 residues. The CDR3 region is CASSSDRLNQPQHF. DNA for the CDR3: TGTGCCAGCAGTTCGGACAGGTTAAATCAGCCCCAGCATTTT.

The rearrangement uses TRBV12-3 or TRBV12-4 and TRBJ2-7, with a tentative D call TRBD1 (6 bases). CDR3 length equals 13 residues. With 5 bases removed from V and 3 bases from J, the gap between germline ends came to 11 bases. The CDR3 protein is CASSPGTSYEQYF. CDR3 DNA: TGTGCCAGCAGTCCCGGGACAAGCTACGAGCAGTACTTC.

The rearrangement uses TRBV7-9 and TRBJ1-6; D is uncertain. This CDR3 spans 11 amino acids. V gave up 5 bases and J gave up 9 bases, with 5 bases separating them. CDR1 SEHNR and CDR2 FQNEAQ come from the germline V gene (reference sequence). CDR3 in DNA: TGTGCCAGCAGCCTCGGTTCACCCCTCCACTTT. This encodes CASSLGSPLHF.

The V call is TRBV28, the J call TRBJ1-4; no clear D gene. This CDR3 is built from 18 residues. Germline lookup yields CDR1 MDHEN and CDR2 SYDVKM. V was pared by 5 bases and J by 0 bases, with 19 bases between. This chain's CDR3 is CASSTPLGWDSTNEKLFF. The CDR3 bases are TGTGCCAGCAGTACCCCCCTAGGATGGGATTCAACTAATGAAAAACTGTTTTTT.

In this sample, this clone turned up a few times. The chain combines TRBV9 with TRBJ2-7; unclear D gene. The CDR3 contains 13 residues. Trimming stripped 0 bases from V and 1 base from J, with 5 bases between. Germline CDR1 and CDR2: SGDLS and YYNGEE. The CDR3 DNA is TGTGCCAGCAGCGTAGACCTATCCTACGAGCAGTACTTC. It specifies CASSVDLSYEQYF. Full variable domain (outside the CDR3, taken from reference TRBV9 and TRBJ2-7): DSGVTQTPKHLITATGQRVTLRCSPRSGDLSVYWYQQSLDQGLQFLIQYYNGEERAKGNILERFSAQQFPDLHSELNLSSLELGDSALYFCASSVDLSYEQYFGPGTRLTVT.